The 22 T cell receptor beta chains in this list originate from one sample, sequenced in a study of shared clonotypes between healthy human individuals. Profiling relied on immunoSEQ multiplex PCR, and the TCRdb table lists in-frame clones only, not all of them. The profile shows about 2.4 million clones, approximately 93% of them singletons. Sequenced input: naive CD4+ T cells from PBMCs. Stated subset: CD45RA+ positively selected. These receptor sequences come from a man aged 18 to 29 in good health. Some clones in this sample may be carry-over from other donors' samples.

The rearrangement uses TRBV6-5 and TRBJ2-7; D is unclear. This CDR3 spans 14 amino acids. The V and J ends lost 6 bases and 2 bases respectively, with 14 bases between them. Germline loops: CDR1 MNHEY, CDR2 SVGAGI. The CDR3 protein is CASSSPFRTYEQYF. As DNA, the CDR3 is TGTGCCAGCAGCTCTCCCTTCAGGACCTACGAGCAGTACTTC.

The genes are TRBV28 and TRBJ2-3, with D perhaps TRBD2 (5 bases). Germline CDR1 is MDHEN and CDR2 is SYDVKM. The V gene lost 4 bases and the J gene lost 0 bases, with 17 bases spanning the gap. The CDR3 contains 17 residues. CDR3: CASSSPEAGGSTDTQYF. The CDR3 coding sequence is TGTGCCAGCAGTTCCCCGGAGGCGGGCGGGAGCACAGATACGCAGTATTTT.

The V gene is TRBV28, the J gene TRBJ2-2; D perhaps matches TRBD1 (5 bases). The germline V gene encodes CDR1 MDHEN and CDR2 SYDVKM. The CDR3 consists of 15 residues. The ends were cut back, 4 bases at V and 0 bases at J, with 9 bases in the middle. The CDR3 nucleotides read TGTGCCAGCAGTTCCAGGGTTTCGAACACCGGGGAGCTGTTTTTT. Translated: CASSSRVSNTGELFF.

The chain couples TRBV5-4 to TRBJ2-3; weak D call: TRBD1 (6 bases). In germline, CDR1 is SGHNT, CDR2 YYREEE (reference sequence). V gave up 4 bases and J gave up 2 bases, with 8 bases separating them. CDR3 length: 13 residues. The CDR3 nucleotides are TGTGCCAGCAGCGGGGACATCACAGATACGCAGTATTTT. Protein: CASSGDITDTQYF.

This chain connects TRBV5-5 to TRBJ2-7; 7 nucleotides align to TRBD1. Germline V CDR1 and CDR2: SGHKS, YYEKEE (reference sequence). The V and J ends lost 5 bases and 0 bases, in that order; junction bases with no gene match: 11. This CDR3 has 16 amino acids. CDR3 loop: CASSPGQTPLSYEQYF. The CDR3 DNA reads TGTGCCAGCAGTCCGGGACAGACCCCACTCTCCTACGAGCAGTACTTC.

Points on this clone: The same CDR3 arises from other DNA sequences in this sample as well. The chain joins TRBV7-9 to TRBJ1-5; possible D gene TRBD1, 6 bases. Germline V lookup: CDR1 SEHNR, CDR2 FQNEAQ (reference sequence). This CDR3 comprises 14 residues. V lost 1 base to trimming and J lost 5 bases, with 9 bases between them. CDR3 region: CASSLGGGDQPQHF. The CDR3 DNA reads as TGTGCCAGCAGCTTAGGAGGGGGAGATCAGCCCCAGCATTTT. Combining the CDR3 with reference TRBV7-9 and TRBJ1-5 gives the whole variable domain DTGVSQNPRHKITKRGQNVTFRCDPISEHNRLYWYRQTLGQGPEFLTYFQNEAQLEKSRLLSDRFSAERPKGSFSTLEIQRTEQGDSAMYLCASSLGGGDQPQHFGDGTRLSIL.

The chain links TRBV7-9 to TRBJ2-7; 7 bases align to TRBD1. Germline V gene data show CDR1 as SEHNR and CDR2 as FQNEAQ (reference sequence). This CDR3 spans 13 amino acids. Trimming at V came to 3 bases and at J to 2 bases, leaving 1 base not matched to a gene. CDR3 sequence: CASSFGQAYEQYF. As DNA, the CDR3 is TGTGCCAGCAGCTTCGGACAGGCCTACGAGCAGTACTTC.

The rearrangement uses TRBV19 and TRBJ1-5; maybe TRBD1 (6 bases). The CDR3 covers 14 residues. Germline CDR1 is LNHDA and CDR2 is SQIVND (reference sequence). V dropped 5 bases and J dropped 4 bases, with 12 bases sitting between them. CDR3 region: CASSGGAVNQPQHF. The CDR3 DNA reads TGTGCCAGTAGTGGGGGGGCAGTTAATCAGCCCCAGCATTTT.

The chain has TRBV9 and TRBJ2-3, with D possibly TRBD2 on 6 matching bases. The CDR3 length is 17 residues. Germline CDR1 and CDR2: SGDLS and YYNGEE. The V and J ends lost 4 bases and 5 bases respectively, with 23 bases between them. The CDR3 DNA is TGTGCCAGCAGCTCGAGGCAGGACTACCTTGCCGAAGATACGCAGTATTTT. The encoded protein is CASSSRQDYLAEDTQYF.

J is TRBJ2-7 and V is TRBV28; TRBD2 matches 9 bases. The CDR3 loop spans 14 amino acids. Germline V gene lookup returns CDR1 MDHEN and CDR2 SYDVKM. Trimming at V came to 4 bases and at J to 2 bases, leaving 3 bases not matched to a gene. CDR3 residues: CASSSAGGAYEQYF. The CDR3 DNA follows: TGTGCCAGCAGTTCTGCGGGGGGGGCCTACGAGCAGTACTTC.

The chain joins TRBV11-3 to TRBJ2-1; the D gene is possibly TRBD1 (5 bases). This CDR3 has 12 amino acids. Germline CDR1 is SGHNT and CDR2 is YENEEA. The germline V and J ends were trimmed by 1 base and 10 bases, with 8 bases remaining between them. CDR3: CASSLGGLEQFF. CDR3 sequence (DNA): TGTGCCAGCAGCTTAGGGGGCCTCGAGCAGTTCTTC.

The rearrangement uses TRBV27 and TRBJ1-1; 7 positions agree with TRBD1. The CDR3 spans 14 residues. J gave up 3 bases and V 4 bases, and 5 bases lay outside the gene matches. Per germline, CDR1 MNHEY and CDR2 SMNVEV (reference sequence). This CDR3 is CASSWGGTDTEAFF. As DNA, the CDR3 is TGTGCCAGCAGTTGGGGGGGGACAGACACTGAAGCTTTCTTT.

The rearrangement links TRBV5-1 to TRBJ2-1; D gene ambiguous. CDR3 length: 17 amino acids. V lost 0 bases, J lost 0 bases, and 13 bases lay in between. The V gene's germline CDR1 is SGHRS and CDR2 YFSETQ. As DNA, the CDR3 is TGCGCCAGCAGCTTGGAATTAGCACCGGGCTCCTACAATGAGCAGTTCTTC. Its translation: CASSLELAPGSYNEQFF.

About this clone itself: Other DNA sequences in this specimen translate into the identical CDR3. The chain recombines TRBV15 with TRBJ2-2; TRBD1 agrees at 8 bases. J gave up 4 bases and V 0 bases, and 1 base lay outside the gene matches. The germline CDR1 and CDR2 sequences are LNHNV and YYDKDF (reference sequence). The CDR3 runs 15 residues. CDR3 loop: CATSRDDRGTGELFF. The CDR3 DNA is TGTGCCACCAGCAGAGACGACAGGGGCACCGGGGAGCTGTTTTTT.

This clone was counted once. The chain joins TRBV29-1 to TRBJ2-3, with 7 bases matching TRBD2. V was clipped by 7 bases and J by 2 bases; unmatched bases: 12. The CDR3 extends over 15 amino acids. Germline loops: CDR1 SQVTM, CDR2 ANQGSEA. The CDR3 reads CSAFGMLAATDTQYF. CDR3 nucleotide sequence: TGCAGCGCTTTTGGGATGCTAGCGGCCACAGATACGCAGTATTTT.

The J gene is TRBJ2-7, the V gene TRBV7-2, with TRBD1 matching 8 bases. Germline V lookup: CDR1 SGHTA, CDR2 FQGNSA. Trimming cost V 2 bases and J 2 bases; bases outside gene matches: 5. The CDR3 is made up of 15 amino acids. In nucleotides, the CDR3 is TGTGCCAGCAGCTTAACGGCAGGGGGCGCCTACGAGCAGTACTTC. Translated, it gives CASSLTAGGAYEQYF.

J is TRBJ2-7 and V is TRBV5-1, with D uncertain. The germline gives CDR1 SGHRS, CDR2 YFSETQ. Trimming took off 3 bases at V and 2 bases at J, with 9 bases between the two ends. This CDR3 has 13 residues. CDR3: CASSYTTTYEQYF. The DNA of the CDR3 is TGCGCCAGCAGCTACACTACGACCTACGAGCAGTACTTC.

This clone was recorded only once. The chain couples TRBV5-4 to TRBJ1-5, with D perhaps matching TRBD1 (5 bases). The CDR3 length is 15 residues. Germline lookup yields CDR1 SGHNT and CDR2 YYREEE (reference sequence). Trimming stripped 4 bases from V and 4 bases from J, with 15 bases between. In DNA form, the CDR3 reads TGTGCCAGCAGCCTAGGGACCCAACCTAATCAGCCCCAGCATTTT. Amino acid sequence: CASSLGTQPNQPQHF. Drawing the rest from reference TRBV5-4 and TRBJ1-5, the complete variable domain is ETGVTQSPTHLIKTRGQQVTLRCSSQSGHNTVSWYQQALGQGPQFIFQYYREEENGRGNFPPRFSGLQFPNYSSELNVNALELDDSALYLCASSLGTQPNQPQHFGDGTRLSIL.

J is TRBJ2-7 and V is TRBV27, with TRBD2 matching 13 bases. Losses at the gene ends were 1 base for V and 4 bases for J; bases not matched to a gene: 4. Germline lookup yields CDR1 MNHEY and CDR2 SMNVEV (reference sequence). The CDR3 runs 16 residues. The CDR3 DNA sequence: TGTGCCAGCAGTTTATTAAGGACTAGCGGGAGATACGAGCAGTACTTC. This gives the protein CASSLLRTSGRYEQYF.

J is TRBJ2-7 and V is TRBV6-6, with D unresolved. V lost 0 bases and J lost 3, with 6 bases in between. The CDR3 is 13 residues long. Germline V CDR1 and CDR2: MNHNY, SVGAGI (reference sequence). The CDR3, as DNA: TGTGCCAGCAGTTACTCAAAAATCTACGAGCAGTACTTC. This codes for CASSYSKIYEQYF.

CDR3 in DNA: TGTGCCAGCAGCAGACAGGGGGTGGGCTACGAGCAGTACTTC. It yields the protein CASSRQGVGYEQYF. V and J are TRBV21-1 and TRBJ2-7; the table's D gene call, TRBD1, was not cross checked with the DNA. TRBV21-1 is a pseudogene segment. The CDR3 spans 14 residues.

The genes are TRBV19 and TRBJ2-2; D is possibly TRBD1 (8 bases). The CDR3 runs 14 residues. The germline CDR1 and CDR2 sequences are LNHDA and SQIVND (reference sequence). The V and J ends lost 11 bases and 7 bases respectively, with 20 bases between them. CDR3 sequence: CASNRQGRDGELFF. CDR3 nucleotides: TGTGCCTCAAACCGACAGGGGAGGGACGGGGAGCTGTTTTTT. The full variable domain, rest sourced from reference TRBV19 and TRBJ2-2, is DGGITQSPKYLFRKEGQNVTLSCEQNLNHDAMYWYRQDPGQGLRLIYYSQIVNDFQKGDIAEGYSVSREKKESFPLTVTSAQKNPTAFYLCASNRQGRDGELFFGEGSRLTVL.